These T cell receptor beta chains were read from a single sample in a study of regulatory T cells in long-lasting Graves disease. Each CDR3 protein gets one entry after TCRdb re-called the multiplex PCR reads with MiXCR. The sample has 530,000 or so distinct CDR3 sequences; around 16% are singletons. The same specimen was also included in a second study, on T cells in Graves' hyperthyroidism and ophthalmopathy.

The sequenced sample was peripheral blood mononuclear cells (PBMCs), obtained at new diagnosis, from a patient treated with antithyroid drugs. These TCRs come from a man between 18 and 29 years old with Graves disease. The CDR3 runs from the conserved cysteine through the conserved F or W.

TRBJ2-1,TRBV30,CAWSLAGVSNEQFF
TRBJ2-3,TRBV5-1,CASSGQGWGTDTQYF
TRBJ1-5,TRBV4-1,CASSQSGTGVQPQHF
TRBJ2-3,TRBV7-9,CASSFPQDTQYF
TRBJ2-7,TRBV4-1,CASSQVGGRKDEQYF
TRBJ1-1,TRBV2,CASSEEAGGNTEAFF
TRBJ2-3,TRBV9,CASSVDERTPTDTQYF
TRBJ1-1,TRBV3-1,CASSQGQVLGTEAFF
TRBJ2-7,TRBV28,CASSWLGLAEKTYEQYF
TRBJ1-6,TRBV5-1,CASSLSWDISNSPLHF
TRBJ2-1,TRBV20-1,CSARPLIASALDEQFF
TRBJ2-1,TRBV7-9,CANADRYNEQFF
TRBJ2-7,TRBV12-3/TRBV12-4,CATTGGGTYEQYF
TRBJ2-3,TRBV28,CASRPPAAVAWGTQYF
TRBJ2-1,TRBV6-2/TRBV6-3,CASSYWVAGNEQFF
TRBJ2-1,TRBV7-9,CASSRTGGYYNEQFF
TRBJ2-7,TRBV29-1,CSVEGTSGFVYEQYF
TRBJ2-1,TRBV18,CASSPPLSGGDEQFF
TRBJ2-1,TRBV28,CASSFLYNEQFF
TRBJ2-3,TRBV5-4,CASSLDQMGVSDTQYF
TRBJ2-1,TRBV5-1,CASSLETGGRDEQFF
TRBJ2-7,TRBV5-1,CASSLGTSGAYEQYF
TRBJ1-1,TRBV7-6,CASSLGWGVVNTEAFF
TRBJ2-4,TRBV24-1,CATSDFGLAGENIQYF
TRBJ2-1,TRBV27,CASSFRGDDPYNEQFF
-,TRBV11-2,CASSRRTGRVETQYF
TRBJ1-1,TRBV25-1,CASQTGTEAFF
TRBJ2-5,TRBV11-2,CASSLRVLETQYF
TRBJ2-1,TRBV6-1,CASSPKGSGSAYNEQFF
TRBJ1-5,TRBV19,CATDDGGNQPQHF
TRBJ1-1,TRBV12-3/TRBV12-4,CASRTRRNTEAFF
TRBJ1-2,TRBV19,CASSSNGRLYGYTF
TRBJ1-1,TRBV19,CASSPRRITNTEAFF
TRBJ2-1,TRBV7-9,CASSLGQANEQFF
TRBJ1-3,TRBV3-1,CASSHDRGSGNTIYF
TRBJ2-1,TRBV5-1,CASSFAGGPNEQFF
TRBJ1-2,TRBV29-1,CSVAGTLGDGYTF
TRBJ2-3,TRBV3-1,CASSQGLTLRRDTQYF
TRBJ1-1,TRBV11-2,CASSFETAEAFF
TRBJ2-1,TRBV20-1,CSARDLSGRNAYNEQFF
TRBJ1-2,TRBV10-3,CAISEHGRGPHGYTF